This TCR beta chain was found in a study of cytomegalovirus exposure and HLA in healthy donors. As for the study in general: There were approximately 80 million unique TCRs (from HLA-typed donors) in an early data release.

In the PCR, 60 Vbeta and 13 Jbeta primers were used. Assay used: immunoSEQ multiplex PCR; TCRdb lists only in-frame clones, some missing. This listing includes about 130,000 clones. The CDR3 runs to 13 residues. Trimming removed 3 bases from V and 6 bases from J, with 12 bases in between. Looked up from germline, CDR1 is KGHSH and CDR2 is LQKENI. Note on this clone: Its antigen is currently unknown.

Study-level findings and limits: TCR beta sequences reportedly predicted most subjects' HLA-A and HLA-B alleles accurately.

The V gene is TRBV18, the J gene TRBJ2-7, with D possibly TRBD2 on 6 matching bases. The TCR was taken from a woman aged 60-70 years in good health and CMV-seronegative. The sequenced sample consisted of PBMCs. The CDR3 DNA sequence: TGTGCCAGCTCACCCCAGGACTACTCCGAGCAGTACTTC. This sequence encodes CASSPQDYSEQYF. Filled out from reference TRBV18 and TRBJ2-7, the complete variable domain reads NAGVMQNPRHLVRRRGQEARLRCSPMKGHSHVYWYRQLPEEGLKFMVYLQKENIIDESGMPKERFSAEFPKEGPSILRIQQVVRGDSAAYFCASSPQDYSEQYFGPGTRLTVT.